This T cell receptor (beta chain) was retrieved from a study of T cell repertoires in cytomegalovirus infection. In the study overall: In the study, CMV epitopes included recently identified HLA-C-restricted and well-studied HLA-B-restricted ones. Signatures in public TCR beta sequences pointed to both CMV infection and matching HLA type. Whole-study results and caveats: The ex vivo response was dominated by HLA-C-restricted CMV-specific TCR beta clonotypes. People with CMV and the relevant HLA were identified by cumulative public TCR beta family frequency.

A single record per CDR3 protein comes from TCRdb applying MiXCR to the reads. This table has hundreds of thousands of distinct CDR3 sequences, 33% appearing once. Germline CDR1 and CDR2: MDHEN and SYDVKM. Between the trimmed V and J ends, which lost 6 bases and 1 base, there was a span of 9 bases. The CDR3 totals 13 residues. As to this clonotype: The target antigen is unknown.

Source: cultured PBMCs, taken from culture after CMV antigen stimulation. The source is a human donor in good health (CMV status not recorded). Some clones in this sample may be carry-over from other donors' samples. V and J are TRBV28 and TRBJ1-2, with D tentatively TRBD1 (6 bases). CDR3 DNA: TGTGCCAGCAGACAAGGGGGTAACTATGGCTACACCTTC. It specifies CASRQGGNYGYTF.